One sample yielded the 21 T cell receptor beta chains listed below, sequenced in a study of shared clonotypes between healthy human individuals. Assay: immunoSEQ multiplex PCR; the TCRdb copy retains only in-frame clones and omits some. Here the sample spans around 700,000 clones, roughly 70% being singletons. Material: memory CD4+ T cells sorted from blood. This sample's subset: CD45RA-negative fraction. The origin of the receptors is a woman aged 25 to 39 in good health.

The V gene is TRBV19, the J gene TRBJ1-4, with D hard to call. The germline V gene has CDR1 LNHDA and CDR2 SQIVND (reference sequence). The CDR3 contains 15 residues. Trimming shortened V by 2 bases and J by 0 bases, and 7 bases separated the two germline ends. CDR3 sequence: CASSIMAATNEKLFF. CDR3 nucleotide sequence: TGTGCCAGTAGTATAATGGCAGCAACTAATGAAAAACTGTTTTTT.

A few counts support this clone. The rearrangement uses TRBV9 and TRBJ1-2; D unresolved. The germline V and J ends were trimmed by 0 bases and 1 base, with 4 bases remaining between them. Per germline, CDR1 SGDLS and CDR2 YYNGEE. This CDR3 region has 13 residues. CDR3 sequence: CASSVGNNYGYTF. In nucleotides, the CDR3 is TGTGCCAGCAGCGTAGGAAATAACTATGGCTACACCTTC.

The chain links TRBV27 to TRBJ2-1; D is tentatively TRBD1 or TRBD2 (7 bases each). CDR1 and CDR2 from the germline V gene are MNHEY and SMNVEV (reference sequence). This CDR3 contains 14 residues. The ends were cut back, 8 bases at V and 9 bases at J, with 20 bases in the middle. The CDR3 nucleotides are TGTGCCAGCGGGTCCAGGGGGGGGGCGAGTGAGCAGTTCTTC. Translated, it gives CASGSRGGASEQFF.

Comment on this clone: Other nucleotide sequences in the sample specify the same CDR3. The chain is built from TRBV7-9 and TRBJ2-7; D perhaps matches TRBD1 (5 bases). The germline V gene has CDR1 SEHNR and CDR2 FQNEAQ (reference sequence). Between the trimmed V and J ends, which lost 2 bases and 3 bases, there was a span of 5 bases. The CDR3 has 12 amino acids. Here the CDR3 reads CASSLTGYEQYF. Here the CDR3 DNA reads TGTGCCAGCAGCTTAACAGGCTACGAGCAGTACTTC.

V and J are TRBV11-2 and TRBJ2-1, with D perhaps TRBD1 (5 bases). CDR1 SGHAT and CDR2 FQNNGV come from the germline V gene. The CDR3 is 14 amino acids. With 2 bases removed from V and 8 bases from J, the gap between germline ends came to 13 bases. The DNA for the CDR3 is TGTGCCAGCAGCTTAAGGGGCCTGTGGGATGAGCAGTTCTTC. Encoded protein: CASSLRGLWDEQFF.

The chain has TRBV10-3 and TRBJ2-1; D perhaps matches TRBD2 (6 bases). Germline V CDR1 and CDR2: ENHRY, SYGVKD. The V end was cut by 8 bases, the J end by 5 bases, with 13 bases between. This CDR3 spans 13 amino acids. The CDR3 sequence is CAILLAGNNEQFF. The CDR3 DNA reads as TGTGCCATCCTCTTGGCGGGGAACAATGAGCAGTTCTTC.

This clone appeared a few times. The CDR3 DNA follows: TGTGCCAGCATGGGGGTCGGGGTCGCTGGGGCCAACGTCCTGACTTTC. Amino acids: CASMGVGVAGANVLTF. The chain links TRBV28 to TRBJ2-6; D may correspond to TRBD1 or TRBD2 (5 bases each). The germline V gene encodes CDR1 MDHEN and CDR2 SYDVKM. The CDR3 length is 16 residues. V was trimmed by 7 bases and J by 2 bases, leaving 15 bases between them.

Turning to this clone: The identical CDR3 is also encoded by other nucleotide sequences in the sample. The chain carries TRBV28 and TRBJ2-7; D unclear. V lost 5 bases to trimming and J lost 0 bases, with 8 bases between them. There are 13 residues in the CDR3. Germline V gene lookup returns CDR1 MDHEN and CDR2 SYDVKM. The CDR3 protein is CASSPGSSYEQYF. The CDR3 DNA reads TGTGCCAGCAGTCCCGGGTCCTCCTACGAGCAGTACTTC.

The rearrangement links TRBV6-5 to TRBJ2-7; unclear D gene. In germline, CDR1 is MNHEY, CDR2 SVGAGI. This CDR3 contains 15 residues. The V gene lost 6 bases and the J gene lost 0 bases, with 15 bases spanning the gap. DNA for the CDR3: TGTGCCAGCAGAACTGGGCGGTCGAGCTCCTACGAGCAGTACTTC. Protein sequence: CASRTGRSSSYEQYF.

This CDR3 reads CASSLAGLTDTIYF. In DNA form, the CDR3 reads TGTGCCAGCAGCTTAGCGGGCTTAACGGACACCATATATTTT. This rearrangement joins TRBV11-2 to TRBJ1-3; no firm D call. V dropped 1 base and J dropped 8 bases, with 12 bases sitting between them. CDR3 length: 14 amino acids. Per germline, CDR1 SGHAT and CDR2 FQNNGV.

This clone was recorded many times. This chain connects TRBV27 to TRBJ2-7; TRBD1 matches 8 bases. The CDR3 runs to 13 residues. V gave up 6 bases and J gave up 3 bases; unmatched junction bases: 4. Germline assignment: CDR1 MNHEY and CDR2 SMNVEV (reference sequence). In DNA, the CDR3 is TGTGCCAGCAGGTGGACAGGGAACTACGAGCAGTACTTC. It specifies CASRWTGNYEQYF.

The rearrangement uses TRBV7-9 and TRBJ1-1; TRBD1 matches at 10 bases. CDR1 SEHNR and CDR2 FQNEAQ come from the germline V gene (reference sequence). The CDR3 has 13 amino acids. The V segment lost 5 bases and the J segment 5 bases; nucleotides outside the gene matches: 2. The CDR3 protein is CASSVGQGTEAFF. Here the CDR3 DNA reads TGTGCCAGCAGCGTGGGACAGGGGACTGAAGCTTTCTTT.

The chain recombines TRBV2 with TRBJ2-1; the D gene is possibly TRBD2 (6 bases). The CDR3 runs 15 residues. The ends were cut back, 1 base at V and 13 bases at J, with 20 bases in the middle. The V gene's germline CDR1 is SNHLY and CDR2 FYNNEI. The CDR3 loop reads CASSEGSGGGIPQFF. CDR3 nucleotides: TGTGCCAGCAGTGAAGGTTCCGGGGGTGGGATACCACAGTTCTTC.

V and J are TRBV2 and TRBJ2-5; the D gene is possibly TRBD1 (6 bases). The CDR3 sequence is 17 residues long. Germline CDR1 reads SNHLY; CDR2 reads FYNNEI. Deletions cut 4 bases from V and 1 base from J, with 19 bases between. In DNA form, the CDR3 reads TGTGCCAGCAGTGGAATGCCGGACAGTACCTTCCAAGAGACCCAGTACTTC. It yields the protein CASSGMPDSTFQETQYF.

This clone appeared once. V is TRBV6-6 and J is TRBJ1-5; D unresolved. Trimming left V 6 bases short and J 8 bases short, with 14 bases between. Germline V lookup: CDR1 MNHNY, CDR2 SVGAGI (reference sequence). This CDR3 has 13 residues. The CDR3 region is CASRYTSGEPQHF. The CDR3 DNA reads TGTGCCAGCAGGTACACGTCCGGGGAGCCCCAGCATTTT.

This chain uses TRBV18 with TRBJ2-5; perhaps TRBD2 as D (6 bases). This CDR3 region has 15 residues. Germline CDR1 is KGHSH and CDR2 is LQKENI. V shed 3 bases and J shed 5 bases, with 16 bases lying between them. CDR3 residues: CASSPASALGETQYF. In nucleotides, the CDR3 is TGTGCCAGCTCACCGGCTAGCGCTTTAGGGGAGACCCAGTACTTC.

This clone was picked up many times. This chain uses TRBV6-4 with TRBJ2-1, with D possibly being TRBD2 (6 bases). Germline CDR1 MRHNA, CDR2 SNTAGT. V shed 6 bases and J shed 8 bases, with 20 bases lying between them. CDR3 size: 15 residues. The CDR3 DNA reads TGTGCCAGCAGAGATATCGCTAGCGATAGCGATGAGCAGTTCTTC. It encodes CASRDIASDSDEQFF.

The chain couples TRBV28 to TRBJ2-7; 9 bases agree with TRBD2. CDR1 is MDHEN, CDR2 SYDVKM, per germline. Losses at the gene ends were 5 bases for V and 6 bases for J; bases not matched to a gene: 5. The CDR3 has 13 amino acids. CDR3 residues: CASSRGRAGEQYF. In DNA form, the CDR3 reads TGTGCCAGCAGTCGCGGGAGGGCGGGCGAGCAGTACTTC.

This chain links TRBV5-4 with TRBJ1-3, with D unresolved. V was cut by 0 bases and J by 0 bases, with 7 bases left in between. CDR3 length: 15 amino acids. Germline CDR1 reads SGHNT; CDR2 reads YYREEE (reference sequence). CDR3 region: CASSLVSGSGNTIYF. CDR3 DNA: TGTGCCAGCAGCTTGGTGTCCGGCTCTGGAAACACCATATATTTT. The variable domain in full, completed from reference TRBV5-4 and TRBJ1-3, reads ETGVTQSPTHLIKTRGQQVTLRCSSQSGHNTVSWYQQALGQGPQFIFQYYREEENGRGNFPPRFSGLQFPNYSSELNVNALELDDSALYLCASSLVSGSGNTIYFGEGSWLTVV.

This clone appeared a single time. The chain is built from TRBV28 and TRBJ1-5, with D unclear. Germline assignment: CDR1 MDHEN and CDR2 SYDVKM. V lost 1 base, J lost 6 bases, and 4 bases lay in between. The CDR3 contains 12 residues. CDR3 protein: CASSLFGQPQHF. DNA of the CDR3: TGTGCCAGCAGTTTATTTGGTCAGCCCCAGCATTTT.

J is TRBJ1-1 and V is TRBV7-8, with a tentative D call TRBD1 (6 bases). Germline V gene data show CDR1 as SGHVS and CDR2 as FQNEAQ. Deletions cut 5 bases from V and 5 bases from J, with 24 bases between. The CDR3 is 17 amino acids. The DNA of the CDR3 is TGTGCCAGCAGCCCTACGGGACCCCGGGGGCATAGAACTGAAGCTTTCTTT. Amino acids: CASSPTGPRGHRTEAFF.